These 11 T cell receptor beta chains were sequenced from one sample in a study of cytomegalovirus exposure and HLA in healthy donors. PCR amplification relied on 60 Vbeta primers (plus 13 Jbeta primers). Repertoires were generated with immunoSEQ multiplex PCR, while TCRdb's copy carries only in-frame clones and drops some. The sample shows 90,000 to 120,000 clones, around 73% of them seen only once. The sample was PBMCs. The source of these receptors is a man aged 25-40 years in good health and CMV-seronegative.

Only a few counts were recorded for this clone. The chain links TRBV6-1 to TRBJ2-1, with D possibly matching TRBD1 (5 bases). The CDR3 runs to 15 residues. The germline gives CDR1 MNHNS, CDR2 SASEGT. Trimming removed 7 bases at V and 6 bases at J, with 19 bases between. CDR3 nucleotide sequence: TGTGCCAGCACCCCGGTCCCGTCAGGGTCCAATGAGCAGTTCTTC. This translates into CASTPVPSGSNEQFF.

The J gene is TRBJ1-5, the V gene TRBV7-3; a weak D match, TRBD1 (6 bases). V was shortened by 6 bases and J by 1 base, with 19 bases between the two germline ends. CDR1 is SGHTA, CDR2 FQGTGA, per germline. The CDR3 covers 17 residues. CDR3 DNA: TGTGCCAGCAGTCGCCTTACAGGGTTCGAAAGCAATCAGCCCCAGCATTTT. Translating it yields CASSRLTGFESNQPQHF.

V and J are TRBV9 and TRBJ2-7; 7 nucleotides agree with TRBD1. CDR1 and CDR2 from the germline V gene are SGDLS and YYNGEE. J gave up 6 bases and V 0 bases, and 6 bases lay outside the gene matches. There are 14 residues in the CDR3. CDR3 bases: TGTGCCAGCAGCGTAGGACCAGGGGGTTTCGAGCAGTACTTC. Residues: CASSVGPGGFEQYF.

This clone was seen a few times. DNA for the CDR3: TGTGCCAGCAGTGAGGCGGGAGGACTAGCGGTAGCTAGCACAGATACGCAGTATTTT. Amino acid sequence: CASSEAGGLAVASTDTQYF. The chain joins TRBV2 to TRBJ2-3; 10 nucleotides agree with TRBD2. V lost 3 bases, J lost 0 bases, and 12 bases stayed unmatched. The CDR3 totals 19 residues. CDR1 is SNHLY and CDR2 is FYNNEI in the germline V gene. The variable domain in full, completed from reference TRBV2 and TRBJ2-3, reads EPEVTQTPSHQVTQMGQEVILRCVPISNHLYFYWYRQILGQKVEFLVSFYNNEISEKSEIFDDQFSVERPDGSNFTLKIRSTKLEDSAMYFCASSEAGGLAVASTDTQYFGPGTRLTVL.

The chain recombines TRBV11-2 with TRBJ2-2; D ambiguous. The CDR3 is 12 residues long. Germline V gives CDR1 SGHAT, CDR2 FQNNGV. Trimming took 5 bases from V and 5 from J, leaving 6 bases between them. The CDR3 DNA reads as TGTGCCAGCAGCCTTCAGACCGGGGAGCTGTTTTTT. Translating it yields CASSLQTGELFF.

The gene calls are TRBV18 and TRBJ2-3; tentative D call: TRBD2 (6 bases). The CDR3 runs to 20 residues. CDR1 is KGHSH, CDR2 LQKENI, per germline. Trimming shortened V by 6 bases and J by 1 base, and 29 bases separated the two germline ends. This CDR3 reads CASSLYPPGEAGGGTDTQYF. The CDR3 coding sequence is TGTGCCAGCTCCCTCTATCCTCCCGGGGAAGCGGGTGGCGGCACAGATACGCAGTATTTT.

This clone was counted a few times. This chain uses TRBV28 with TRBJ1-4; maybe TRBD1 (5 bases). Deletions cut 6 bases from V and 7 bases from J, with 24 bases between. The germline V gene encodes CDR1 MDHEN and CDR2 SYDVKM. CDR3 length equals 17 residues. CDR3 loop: CASRKGLGEEIREKLFF. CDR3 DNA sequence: TGTGCCAGCAGGAAAGGCTTAGGGGAGGAGATACGTGAAAAACTGTTTTTT.

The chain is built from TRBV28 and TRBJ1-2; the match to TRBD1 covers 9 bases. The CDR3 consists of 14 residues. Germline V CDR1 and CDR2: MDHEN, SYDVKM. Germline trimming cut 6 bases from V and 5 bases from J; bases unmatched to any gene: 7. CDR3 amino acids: CASSFEGTGYGYTF. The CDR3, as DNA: TGTGCCAGCAGCTTCGAGGGGACAGGGTATGGCTACACCTTC.

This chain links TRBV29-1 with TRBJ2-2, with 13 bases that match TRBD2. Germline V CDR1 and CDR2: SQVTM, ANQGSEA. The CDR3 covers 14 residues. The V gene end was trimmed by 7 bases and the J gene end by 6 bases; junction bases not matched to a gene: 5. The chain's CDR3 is CSAGGLAGSGELFF. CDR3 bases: TGCAGCGCAGGGGGACTAGCGGGATCCGGGGAGCTGTTTTTT.

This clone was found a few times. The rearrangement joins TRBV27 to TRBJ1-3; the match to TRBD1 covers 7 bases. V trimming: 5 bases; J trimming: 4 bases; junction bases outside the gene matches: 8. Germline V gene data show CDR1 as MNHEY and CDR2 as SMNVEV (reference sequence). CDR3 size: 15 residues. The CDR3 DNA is TGTGCCAGCAGTCCTACAGGGGAATCCGGAAACACCATATATTTT. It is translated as CASSPTGESGNTIYF.

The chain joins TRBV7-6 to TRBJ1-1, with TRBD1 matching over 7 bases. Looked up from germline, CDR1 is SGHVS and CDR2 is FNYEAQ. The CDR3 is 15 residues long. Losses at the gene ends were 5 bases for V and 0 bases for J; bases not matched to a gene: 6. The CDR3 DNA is TGTGCCAGCAGCCCGCAGACAGGGCTGAACACTGAAGCTTTCTTT. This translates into CASSPQTGLNTEAFF.